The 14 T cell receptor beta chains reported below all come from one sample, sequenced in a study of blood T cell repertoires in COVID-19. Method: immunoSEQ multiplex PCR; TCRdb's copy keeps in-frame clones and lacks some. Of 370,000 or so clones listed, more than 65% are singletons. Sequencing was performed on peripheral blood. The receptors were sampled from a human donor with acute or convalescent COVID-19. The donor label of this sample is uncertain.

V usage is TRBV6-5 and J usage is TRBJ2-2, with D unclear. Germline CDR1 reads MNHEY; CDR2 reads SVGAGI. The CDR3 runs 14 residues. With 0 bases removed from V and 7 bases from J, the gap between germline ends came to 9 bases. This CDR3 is CASSYSRQLGELFF. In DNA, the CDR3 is TGTGCCAGCAGTTACTCCAGACAACTCGGGGAGCTGTTTTTT.

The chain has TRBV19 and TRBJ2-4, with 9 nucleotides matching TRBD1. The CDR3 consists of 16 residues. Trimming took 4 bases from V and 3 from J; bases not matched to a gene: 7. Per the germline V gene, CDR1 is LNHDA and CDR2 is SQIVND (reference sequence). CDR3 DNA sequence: TGTGCCAGTAGTACACCGACAGGGGGTGGCAAAAACATTCAGTACTTC. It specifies CASSTPTGGGKNIQYF. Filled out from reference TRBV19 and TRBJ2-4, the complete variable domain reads DGGITQSPKYLFRKEGQNVTLSCEQNLNHDAMYWYRQDPGQGLRLIYYSQIVNDFQKGDIAEGYSVSREKKESFPLTVTSAQKNPTAFYLCASSTPTGGGKNIQYFGAGTRLSVL.

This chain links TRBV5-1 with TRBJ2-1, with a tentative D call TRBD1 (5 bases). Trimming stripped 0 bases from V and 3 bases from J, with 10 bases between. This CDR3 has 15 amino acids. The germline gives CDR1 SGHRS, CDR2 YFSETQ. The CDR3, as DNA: TGCGCCAGCAGCTTGGACAGGTCCAACTACAATGAGCAGTTCTTC. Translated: CASSLDRSNYNEQFF.

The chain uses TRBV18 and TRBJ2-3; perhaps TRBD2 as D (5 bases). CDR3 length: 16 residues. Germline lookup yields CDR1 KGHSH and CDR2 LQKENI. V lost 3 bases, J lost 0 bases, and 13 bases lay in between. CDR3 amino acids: CASSPTVGGSTDTQYF. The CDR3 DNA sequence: TGTGCCAGCTCACCCACGGTCGGAGGCAGCACAGATACGCAGTATTTT.

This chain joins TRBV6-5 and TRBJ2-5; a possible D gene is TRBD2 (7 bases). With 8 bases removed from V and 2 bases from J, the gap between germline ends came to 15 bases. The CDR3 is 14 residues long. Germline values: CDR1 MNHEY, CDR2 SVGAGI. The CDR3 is CASGGAGVQETQYF. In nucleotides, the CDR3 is TGTGCCAGCGGGGGGGCTGGGGTTCAAGAGACCCAGTACTTC.

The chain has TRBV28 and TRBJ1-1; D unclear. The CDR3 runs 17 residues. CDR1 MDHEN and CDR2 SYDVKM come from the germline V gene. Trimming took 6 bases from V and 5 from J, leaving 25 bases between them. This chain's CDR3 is CASRFDRGKVSGTEAFF. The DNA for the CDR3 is TGTGCCAGCAGATTTGACCGGGGTAAAGTTTCCGGAACTGAAGCTTTCTTT.

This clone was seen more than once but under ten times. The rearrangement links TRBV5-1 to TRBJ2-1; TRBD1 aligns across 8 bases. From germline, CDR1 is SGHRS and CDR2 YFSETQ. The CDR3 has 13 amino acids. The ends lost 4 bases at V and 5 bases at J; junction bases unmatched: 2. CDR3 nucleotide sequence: TGCGCCAGCAGCAAGGGACAGGACAATGAGCAGTTCTTC. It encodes CASSKGQDNEQFF.

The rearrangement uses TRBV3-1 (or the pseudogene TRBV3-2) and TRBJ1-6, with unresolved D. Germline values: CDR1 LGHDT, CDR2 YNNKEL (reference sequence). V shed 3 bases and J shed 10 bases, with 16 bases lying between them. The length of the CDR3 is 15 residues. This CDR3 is CASSHLDTSASPLHF. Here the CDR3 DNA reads TGTGCCAGCAGCCACTTAGACACATCGGCGTCACCCCTCCACTTT.

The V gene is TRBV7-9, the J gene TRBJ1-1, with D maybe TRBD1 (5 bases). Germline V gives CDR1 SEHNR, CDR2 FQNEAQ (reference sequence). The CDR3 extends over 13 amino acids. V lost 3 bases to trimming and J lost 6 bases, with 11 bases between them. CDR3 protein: CASSFPRGAEAFF. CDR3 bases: TGTGCCAGCAGCTTCCCCCGGGGGGCTGAAGCTTTCTTT.

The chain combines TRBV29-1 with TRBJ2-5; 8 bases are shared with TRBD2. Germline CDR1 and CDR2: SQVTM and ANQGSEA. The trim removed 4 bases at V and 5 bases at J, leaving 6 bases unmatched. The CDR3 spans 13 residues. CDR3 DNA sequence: TGCAGCGTTGTGGCGGGGGGTGGTGAGACCCAGTACTTC. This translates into CSVVAGGGETQYF.

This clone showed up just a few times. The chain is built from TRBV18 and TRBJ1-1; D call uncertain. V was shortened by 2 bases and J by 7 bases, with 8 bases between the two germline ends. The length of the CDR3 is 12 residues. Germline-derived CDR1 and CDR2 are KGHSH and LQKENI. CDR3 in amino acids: CASSPRQVEAFF. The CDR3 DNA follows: TGTGCCAGCTCACCAAGGCAGGTTGAAGCTTTCTTT.

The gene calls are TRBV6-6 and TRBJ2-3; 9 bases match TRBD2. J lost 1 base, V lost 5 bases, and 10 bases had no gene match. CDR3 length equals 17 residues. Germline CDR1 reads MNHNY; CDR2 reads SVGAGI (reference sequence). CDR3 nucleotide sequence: TGTGCCAGCAGTCCCGGGACTAGCCCTAGGGGCACAGATACGCAGTATTTT. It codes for CASSPGTSPRGTDTQYF.

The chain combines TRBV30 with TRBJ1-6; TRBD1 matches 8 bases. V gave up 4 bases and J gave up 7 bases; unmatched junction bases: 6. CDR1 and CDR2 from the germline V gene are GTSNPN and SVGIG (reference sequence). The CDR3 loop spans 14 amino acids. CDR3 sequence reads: CAWNPDRENSPLHF. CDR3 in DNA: TGTGCCTGGAACCCGGACAGGGAAAATTCACCCCTCCACTTT.

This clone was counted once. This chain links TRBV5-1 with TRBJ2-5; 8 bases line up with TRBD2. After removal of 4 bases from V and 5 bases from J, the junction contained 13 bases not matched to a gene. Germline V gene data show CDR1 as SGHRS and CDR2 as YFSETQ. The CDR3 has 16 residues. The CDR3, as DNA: TGCGCCAGCAGCGGGGGTTTTCGGGAGGGCCCCGAGACCCAGTACTTC. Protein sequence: CASSGGFREGPETQYF.